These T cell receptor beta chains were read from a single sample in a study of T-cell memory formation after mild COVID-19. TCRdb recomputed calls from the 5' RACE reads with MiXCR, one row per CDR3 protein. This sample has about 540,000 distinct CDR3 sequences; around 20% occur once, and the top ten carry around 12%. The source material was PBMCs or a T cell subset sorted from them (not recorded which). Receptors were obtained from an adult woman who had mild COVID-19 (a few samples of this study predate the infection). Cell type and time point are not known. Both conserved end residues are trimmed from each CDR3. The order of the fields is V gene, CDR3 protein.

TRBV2 ASSSTLGLRSTDTQY
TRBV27 ASTSTGSPLH
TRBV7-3 ASSPPLREREGKPSADEQY
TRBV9 ASSVTSGLENEQF
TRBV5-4 ASTLGTSGRAEQY
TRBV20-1 SASKGQFNEKLF
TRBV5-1 ASRLTSGRPRTTGELF
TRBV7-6 ASSLAGPAGEQF
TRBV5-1 ASRESGTTAYNEQF
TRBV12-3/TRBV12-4 ASRDQLNRFSSTDTQY
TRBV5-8 ASSLVQLRGNEQF
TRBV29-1 SPRTAGTEAF
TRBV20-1 SASKRNEQF
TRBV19 ASSSPGTGISPLH
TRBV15 ATSRVIYEQF
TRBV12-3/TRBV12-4 ASSFAERNEKLF
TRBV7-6 ASSLPGQGGYEQY
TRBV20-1 SAPGWASGYTGELF
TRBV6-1 ASSEAPGQSYGYT
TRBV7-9 ASSLADFSYNEQF
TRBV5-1 ASSLEGQGTEQY
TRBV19 ASSITGSYEQY
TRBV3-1 ASSQGRKDQPQH
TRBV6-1 ASSVPGLAASSYEQY
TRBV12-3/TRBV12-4 ASSSRDRANQPQH
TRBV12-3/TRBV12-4 ASILSRASLNNEQF
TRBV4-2 ASSQGAGTSTYEQY
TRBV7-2 ASSLSVDTQY
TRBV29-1 SVEERDRETEAF
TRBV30 AWATGGNTEAF
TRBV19 ASSFDRRHEAF
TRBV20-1 SASGPIAGELF
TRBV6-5 ASSPGLLPNYEQY
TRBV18 ASSPREGANVLT
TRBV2 ASSVDRSSYEQY
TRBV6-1 ASRSGGLQETQY
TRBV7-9 ASSLEGSNENEQF
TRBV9 ASSPGTSGGQETQY
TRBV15 ATSTGFRETQY
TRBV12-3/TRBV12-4 ASSSYGARKGTDTQY
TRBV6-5 ASSYSSGGYPF
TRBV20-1 SAPPRAMISDTQY
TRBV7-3 ASSKQGGDYGYT
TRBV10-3 AISKDSGGTDTQY
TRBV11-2 ASSLVGGGQINEQF